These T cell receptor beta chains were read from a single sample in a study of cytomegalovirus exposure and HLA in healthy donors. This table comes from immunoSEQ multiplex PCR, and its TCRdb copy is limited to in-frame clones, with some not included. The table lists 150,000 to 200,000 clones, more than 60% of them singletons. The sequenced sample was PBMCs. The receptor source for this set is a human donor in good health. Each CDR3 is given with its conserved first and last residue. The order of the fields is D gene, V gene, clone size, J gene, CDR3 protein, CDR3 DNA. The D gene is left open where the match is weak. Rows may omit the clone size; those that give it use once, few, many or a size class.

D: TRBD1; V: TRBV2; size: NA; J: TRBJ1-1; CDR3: CAGDRGYTEAFF; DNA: TGTGCCGGGGACAGGGGTTACACTGAAGCTTTCTTT
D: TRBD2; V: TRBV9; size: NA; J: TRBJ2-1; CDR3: CASSVTSGGPSYNEQLF; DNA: TGTGCCAGCAGCGTGACTAGCGGGGGGCCCTCCTACAATGAGCAGCTCTTC
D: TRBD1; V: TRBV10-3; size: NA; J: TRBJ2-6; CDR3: CAISIWTGLSGANVLTF; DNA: TGTGCCATCAGTATTTGGACAGGCCTCTCTGGGGCCAACGTCCTGACTTTC
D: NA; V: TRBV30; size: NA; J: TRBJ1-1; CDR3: CAWSKRDTEAFF; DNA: TGTGCCTGGAGTAAGAGGGACACTGAAGCTTTCTTT
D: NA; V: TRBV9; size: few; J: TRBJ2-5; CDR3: CASSVGVGGIQETQYF; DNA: TGTGCCAGCAGCGTAGGGGTCGGGGGAATCCAAGAGACCCAGTACTTC
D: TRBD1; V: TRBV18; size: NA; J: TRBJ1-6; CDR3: CASSPGTGGDTPLHF; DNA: TGTGCCAGCTCACCTGGGACAGGGGGCGACACACCCCTCCACTTT
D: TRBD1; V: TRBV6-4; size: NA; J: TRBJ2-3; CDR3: CASSALPDRRADTQYF; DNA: TGTGCCAGCAGTGCCCTACCGGACAGGAGAGCGGATACGCAGTATTTT
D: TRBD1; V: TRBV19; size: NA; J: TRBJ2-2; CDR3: CASSIQGAAGELFF; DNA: TGTGCCAGTAGCATCCAGGGGGCGGCCGGGGAGCTGTTTTTT
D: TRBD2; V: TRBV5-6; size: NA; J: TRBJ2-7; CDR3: CASSGGVSYYEQYF; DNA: TGTGCCAGCAGCGGGGGGGTCTCTTATTACGAGCAGTACTTC
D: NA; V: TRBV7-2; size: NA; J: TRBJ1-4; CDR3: CASSLVTSTNEKLFF; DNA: TGTGCCAGCAGCTTGGTGACTTCAACTAATGAAAAACTGTTTTTT
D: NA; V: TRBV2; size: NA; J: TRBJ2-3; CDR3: CASGVGRYTDTQYF; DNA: TGTGCCAGCGGAGTAGGCCGGTACACAGATACGCAGTATTTT
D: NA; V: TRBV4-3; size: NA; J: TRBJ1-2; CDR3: CASSQDDRKNYGYTF; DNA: TGCGCCAGCAGCCAAGACGACAGGAAAAACTATGGCTACACCTTC
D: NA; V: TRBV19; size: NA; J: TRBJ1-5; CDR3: CASRTSGPGNNQPQHF; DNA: TGTGCCAGTAGAACTTCGGGCCCGGGAAACAATCAGCCCCAGCATTTT
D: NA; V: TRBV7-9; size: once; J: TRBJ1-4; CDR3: CASSLEPGGYEKLFF; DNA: TGTGCCAGCAGCTTAGAGCCGGGGGGATATGAAAAACTGTTTTTT
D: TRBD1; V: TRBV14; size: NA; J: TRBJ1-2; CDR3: CASSQGTGPNYGYTF; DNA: TGTGCCAGCAGCCAAGGGACAGGCCCTAACTATGGCTACACCTTC
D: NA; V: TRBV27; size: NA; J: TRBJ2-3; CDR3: CASREGVRSTDTQYF; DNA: TGTGCCAGCAGGGAAGGGGTTCGGAGCACAGATACGCAGTATTTT